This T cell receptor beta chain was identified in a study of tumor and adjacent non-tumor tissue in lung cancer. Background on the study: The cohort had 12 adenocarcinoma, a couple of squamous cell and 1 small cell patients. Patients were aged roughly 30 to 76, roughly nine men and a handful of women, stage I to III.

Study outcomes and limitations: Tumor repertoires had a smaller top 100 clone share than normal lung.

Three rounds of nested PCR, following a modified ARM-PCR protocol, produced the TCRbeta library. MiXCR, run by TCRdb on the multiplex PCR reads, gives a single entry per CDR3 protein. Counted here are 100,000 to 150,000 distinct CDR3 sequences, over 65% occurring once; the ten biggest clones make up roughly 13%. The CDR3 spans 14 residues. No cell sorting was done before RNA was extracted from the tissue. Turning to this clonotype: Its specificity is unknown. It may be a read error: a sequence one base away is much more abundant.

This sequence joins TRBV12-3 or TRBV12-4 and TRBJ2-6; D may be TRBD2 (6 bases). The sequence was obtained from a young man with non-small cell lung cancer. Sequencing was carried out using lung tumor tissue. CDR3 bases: TGTGCCAGCAGCCGGGGGTCTGGGGCCAACCTCCTGACTTTC. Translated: CASSRGSGANLLTF.